This T cell receptor beta chain was recovered during a study of blood T cell repertoires in COVID-19. Using immunoSEQ multiplex PCR, the repertoire was profiled, and TCRdb retains in-frame clones only, with some absent. The sample has some 100,000 clones; around four fifths are singletons. This clone has only one observation. V dropped 3 bases and J dropped 1 base, with 7 bases sitting between them. From germline, CDR1 is SGHDT and CDR2 YYEEEE. CDR3 size: 13 residues. This sequence originates from a human donor in a cohort sampled during active COVID-19. The rearrangement joins TRBV5-6 to TRBJ1-1; D is perhaps TRBD1 (5 bases). The specimen was peripheral blood. The CDR3, as DNA: TGTGCCAGCAGCTATGGACAGAACACTGAAGCTTTCTTT. This encodes CASSYGQNTEAFF.